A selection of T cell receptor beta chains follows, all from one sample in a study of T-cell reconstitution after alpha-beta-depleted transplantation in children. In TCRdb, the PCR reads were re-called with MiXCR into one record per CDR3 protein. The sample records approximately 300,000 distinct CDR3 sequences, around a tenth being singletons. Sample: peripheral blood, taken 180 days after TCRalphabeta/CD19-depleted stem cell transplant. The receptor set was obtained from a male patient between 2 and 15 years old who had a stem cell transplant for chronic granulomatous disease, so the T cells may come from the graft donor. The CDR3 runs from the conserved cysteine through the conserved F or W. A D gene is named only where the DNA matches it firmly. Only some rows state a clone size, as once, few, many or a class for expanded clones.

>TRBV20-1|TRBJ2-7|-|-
TGCAGTGCTAGAGACAGGTATCCCGCCTACGAGCAGTACTTC
CSARDRYPAYEQYF
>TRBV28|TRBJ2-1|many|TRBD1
TGTGCCAGCAGTCCCTCGGGGACAGGGGGGGCAAATGAGCAGTTCTTC
CASSPSGTGGANEQFF
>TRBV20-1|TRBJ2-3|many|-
TGCAGTGCTATTCGTGGGAGTCCGGTGGCAGATACGCAGTATTTT
CSAIRGSPVADTQYF
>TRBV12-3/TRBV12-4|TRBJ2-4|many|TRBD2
TGTGCCAGCAGTTTAGTTAGCGGGAGGGCCCCGGCCAAAAACATTCAGTACTTC
CASSLVSGRAPAKNIQYF
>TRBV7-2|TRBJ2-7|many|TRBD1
TGTGCCAGCAGCTGGTCGGGACAGGGGGCCAACGAGCAGTACTTC
CASSWSGQGANEQYF
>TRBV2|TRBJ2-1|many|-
TGTGCCAGCAGTCTGAGGGCCTACAATGAGCAGTTCTTC
CASSLRAYNEQFF
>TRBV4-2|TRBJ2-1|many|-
TGTGCCAGCAGCCAAGAGGTGGGTCCCTCTTGGAATGAGCAGTTCTTC
CASSQEVGPSWNEQFF
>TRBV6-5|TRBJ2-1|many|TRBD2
TGTGCCAGCAGTTACTCTGGGACTAGCAGGTTTGGCAATGAGCAGTTCTTC
CASSYSGTSRFGNEQFF
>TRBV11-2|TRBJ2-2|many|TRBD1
TGTGCCAGCAGTGGACAGGCCAAGAACACCGGGGAGCTGTTTTTT
CASSGQAKNTGELFF
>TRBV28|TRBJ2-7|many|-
TGTGCCAGCAGTGTACCCCTGACAGACTTCGCCTACGAGCAGTACTTC
CASSVPLTDFAYEQYF
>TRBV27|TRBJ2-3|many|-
TGTGCCAGCAGTACCATCCTTGGGTCGAGGGATACGCAGTATTTT
CASSTILGSRDTQYF
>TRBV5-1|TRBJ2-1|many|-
TGCGCCAGCAGCTTCTTTCCCCGGGAAAGCTCCTACAATGAGCAGTTCTTC
CASSFFPRESSYNEQFF
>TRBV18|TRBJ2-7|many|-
TGTGCCAGCCAGGGGACGGATGTTTACGAGCAGTACTTC
CASQGTDVYEQYF
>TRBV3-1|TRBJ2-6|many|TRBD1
TGTGCCAGCAGCCGACAGGGAACTGGGGCCAACGTCCTGACTTTC
CASSRQGTGANVLTF
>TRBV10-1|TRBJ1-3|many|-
TGCGCCAGCAGTGAGTCGGGCTCAGGGATCTCTGGAAACACCATATATTTT
CASSESGSGISGNTIYF
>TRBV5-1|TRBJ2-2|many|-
TGCGCCAGCAGCACCAGACTAGAACGCACCGGGGAGCTGTTTTTT
CASSTRLERTGELFF
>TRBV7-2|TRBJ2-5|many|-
TGTGCCAGCAGCCCGTCGACAGTACGATTGGGGACCCAGTACTTC
CASSPSTVRLGTQYF
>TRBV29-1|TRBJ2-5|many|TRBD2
TGCAGCGTCCTCCAGCGGGGGTCCCCTGCGACCCAGTACTTC
CSVLQRGSPATQYF
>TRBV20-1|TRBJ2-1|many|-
TGCAGTGCTAGAGACTGGACCGACAATGAGCAGTTCTTC
CSARDWTDNEQFF
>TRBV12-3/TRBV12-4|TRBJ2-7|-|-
TGTGCCAGCAGTCCCTGGGGCGCGGGATTCTACGAGCAGTACTTC
CASSPWGAGFYEQYF
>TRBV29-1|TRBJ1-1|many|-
TGCAGCGTGTCATCTGGGGGGCGGACTGAAGCTTTCTTT
CSVSSGGRTEAFF
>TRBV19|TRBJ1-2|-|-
TGTGCCAGTAGTCTCTCGGACAGATCCTACTATGGCTACACCTTC
CASSLSDRSYYGYTF
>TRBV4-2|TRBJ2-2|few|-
TGTGCCAGCAGCCCAGCTCAAGCGAACACCGGGGAGCTGTTTTTT
CASSPAQANTGELFF
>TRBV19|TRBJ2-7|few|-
TGTGCCAGTAGTATGACCGGGGGGCGTCGCGAGCAGTACTTC
CASSMTGGRREQYF
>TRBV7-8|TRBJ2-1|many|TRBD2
TGTGCCAGCAGCTTTAATAGCGGGCAAGGGTACAATGAGCAGTTCTTC
CASSFNSGQGYNEQFF
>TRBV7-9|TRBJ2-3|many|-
TGTGCCAGCAGCCCGACTCGGGTGGCAACAGATACGCAGTATTTT
CASSPTRVATDTQYF
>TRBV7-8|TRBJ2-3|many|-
TGTGCCAGCAGCTCTCAGAAGGAAAAGGGGCACTGGAAAGATACGCAGTATTTT
CASSSQKEKGHWKDTQYF
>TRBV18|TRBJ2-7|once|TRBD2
TGTGCCAGCTCACCAATCACTAGCGGAAATACCTACGAGCAGTACTTC
CASSPITSGNTYEQYF
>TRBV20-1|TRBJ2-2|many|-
TGCAGTGCTAAAATCCCACCCGGGGAGCTGTTTTTT
CSAKIPPGELFF
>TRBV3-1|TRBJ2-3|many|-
TGTGCCAGCAGCCAAGATAAGATAGTCGGTACAGATACGCAGTATTTT
CASSQDKIVGTDTQYF
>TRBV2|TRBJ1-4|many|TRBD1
TGTGCCAGCAGCTCGGACAGGGTGGACCTTATTGAAAAACTGTTTTTT
CASSSDRVDLIEKLFF
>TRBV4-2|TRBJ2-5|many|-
TGTGCCAGCAGCCAAGATCAGAAAGAGACCCAGTACTTC
CASSQDQKETQYF
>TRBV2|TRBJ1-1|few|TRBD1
TGTGCCAGCAGTGAATGGCAGGGGGACACTGAAGCTTTCTTT
CASSEWQGDTEAFF